The T cell receptor beta chain described here comes from a study of Graves' ophthalmopathy and Graves' hyperthyroidism. The CDR3 is 14 amino acids. V lost 4 bases, J lost 2 bases, and 3 bases stayed unmatched. Germline CDR1 is SGHTA and CDR2 is FQGNSA. This clonotype was observed at least ten times. Transcripts of RNA were the source for amplifying TCR beta CDR3 regions. An initial RT-PCR round employing HTBI primers preceded a second-round multiplex PCR. In TCRdb, the multiplex PCR reads were re-called with MiXCR into one record per CDR3 protein. The sample records under 250,000 distinct CDR3 sequences, around 30% being singletons.

Sequencing used peripheral blood. The chain recombines TRBV7-2 with TRBJ2-7; 9 nucleotides line up with TRBD1. This clonotype originated in a man aged 50 to 59 with Graves' ophthalmopathy. The CDR3 here is CASSWGQGAYEQYF. CDR3 coding DNA: TGTGCCAGCAGCTGGGGACAGGGAGCCTACGAGCAGTACTTC.